Ten or more counts support the clone carrying this T cell receptor (beta chain). Its antigen is unknown. The data derive from a study of human T cells and chemical hapten exposure. For the study at large: DPC at 0.01% went onto the upper back in patch tests, read at 6 days. Study observations and caveats: In comparison with controls, expanded TCRs gave rise to a significantly larger number of large CDR3 similarity clusters.

Germline assignment: CDR1 SQVTM and CDR2 ANQGSEA. V shed 7 bases and J 3 bases; nucleotides not matched to a gene: 4. The CDR3 totals 13 residues. TCRdb re-called the RACE reads with MiXCR, one entry per CDR3 protein. The sample lists 250,000 or so distinct CDR3 sequences, approximately 7.5% occurring once. Specified time point: pre-sensitization, week 0. The treatment denotes: therapeutic diphenylcyclopropenone sensitization with weekly scalp DPC. The source of this sequence is a man aged 18 to 30 with alopecia areata. Some clones in this sample may be carry-over from other donors' samples. The V gene is TRBV29-1, the J gene TRBJ2-2; 8 bases fit TRBD1. Sequencing used whole blood, obtained in connection with sensitization to the hapten diphenylcyclopropenone (DPC). This chain's CDR3 is CSATGVDTGELFF. The CDR3 nucleotides are TGCAGCGCGACAGGGGTGGACACCGGGGAGCTGTTTTTT.